The rows below give T cell receptor beta chains drawn from one sample of a study of T-cell reconstitution after alpha-beta-depleted transplantation in children. One entry per CDR3 protein results from TCRdb running MiXCR on the PCR reads. The sample comprises a few hundred thousand distinct CDR3 sequences, approximately 12% of which are singletons, and roughly 5.4% rests with the top ten. Sequenced material: PBMCs from the stem cell graft donor, taken from the stem cell graft. The receptors stem from a human donor who donated a stem cell graft to a child with combined immunodeficiency. Each CDR3 is given with its conserved first and last residue. A D gene is named only where the DNA matches it firmly. Only some rows state a clone size, as once, few, many or a class for expanded clones.

J gene: TRBJ2-7
V gene: TRBV29-1
D gene: .
clone size: few
CDR3 protein: CSVCPGNSYEQYF
CDR3 DNA: TGCAGCGTTTGCCCAGGTAACTCCTACGAGCAGTACTTC

J gene: TRBJ2-5
V gene: TRBV5-6
D gene: .
clone size: few
CDR3 protein: CASSLLVGSGRMKTQYF
CDR3 DNA: TGTGCCAGCAGCCTACTAGTAGGTTCAGGGAGGATGAAGACCCAGTACTTC

J gene: TRBJ2-3
V gene: TRBV7-3
D gene: .
clone size: .
CDR3 protein: CASSIRTNTDTQYF
CDR3 DNA: TGTGCCAGCAGCATCCGGACAAACACAGATACGCAGTATTTT

J gene: TRBJ2-2
V gene: TRBV5-1
D gene: TRBD1
clone size: .
CDR3 protein: CASSLEGQAYSNTGELFF
CDR3 DNA: TGCGCCAGCAGCTTGGAAGGACAGGCCTACTCGAACACCGGGGAGCTGTTTTTT

J gene: TRBJ1-2
V gene: TRBV7-2
D gene: .
clone size: .
CDR3 protein: CASSFTPPNYGYTF
CDR3 DNA: TGTGCCAGCAGCTTTACACCACCTAACTATGGCTACACCTTC

J gene: TRBJ2-7
V gene: TRBV5-1
D gene: .
clone size: few
CDR3 protein: CASSYRPGLQYF
CDR3 DNA: TGCGCCAGCAGCTATAGGCCGGGTCTGCAGTACTTC

J gene: TRBJ2-1
V gene: TRBV27
D gene: .
clone size: few
CDR3 protein: CQVGYIGEQFF
CDR3 DNA: TGTCAGGTGGGGTACATCGGTGAGCAGTTCTTC

J gene: TRBJ2-7
V gene: TRBV25-1
D gene: .
clone size: few
CDR3 protein: CASSIARTESGEQYF
CDR3 DNA: TGTGCCAGCTCAATAGCCAGGACGGAATCGGGAGAGCAGTACTTC

J gene: TRBJ2-1
V gene: TRBV5-1
D gene: TRBD2
clone size: .
CDR3 protein: CASSFSGRSDGAEQFF
CDR3 DNA: TGCGCCAGCAGCTTTAGCGGGAGATCGGATGGGGCTGAGCAGTTCTTC

J gene: TRBJ2-7
V gene: TRBV20-1
D gene: TRBD2
clone size: .
CDR3 protein: CSARLAGFEQYF
CDR3 DNA: TGCAGTGCTAGGCTAGCGGGGTTTGAGCAGTACTTC

J gene: TRBJ2-1
V gene: TRBV7-9
D gene: TRBD1
clone size: .
CDR3 protein: CASSRDRGVDEQFF
CDR3 DNA: TGTGCCAGCAGCAGGGACAGGGGGGTGGATGAGCAGTTCTTC

J gene: TRBJ2-5
V gene: TRBV29-1
D gene: .
clone size: .
CDR3 protein: CSGELGQTQYF
CDR3 DNA: TGCAGCGGAGAGTTGGGACAGACCCAGTACTTC

J gene: TRBJ2-5
V gene: TRBV7-6
D gene: .
clone size: few
CDR3 protein: CASSLGPTVPETQYF
CDR3 DNA: TGTGCCAGCAGCTTAGGCCCTACTGTGCCTGAGACCCAGTACTTC

J gene: TRBJ2-3
V gene: TRBV5-4
D gene: .
clone size: few
CDR3 protein: CASSLGRRLSTDTQYF
CDR3 DNA: TGTGCCAGCAGCTTGGGGAGGAGGTTGAGCACAGATACGCAGTATTTT

J gene: TRBJ2-3
V gene: TRBV20-1
D gene: TRBD2
clone size: many
CDR3 protein: CSAGAGASTDTQYF
CDR3 DNA: TGCAGTGCTGGAGCGGGGGCAAGCACAGATACGCAGTATTTT

J gene: TRBJ1-5
V gene: TRBV12-3/TRBV12-4
D gene: .
clone size: many
CDR3 protein: CASTQDSGGNQPQHF
CDR3 DNA: TGTGCCAGCACCCAGGACAGTGGGGGCAATCAGCCCCAGCATTTT

J gene: TRBJ2-7
V gene: TRBV5-1
D gene: TRBD1
clone size: few
CDR3 protein: CASSYGQGAHEQYF
CDR3 DNA: TGCGCCAGCAGCTACGGACAGGGTGCCCACGAGCAGTACTTC

J gene: TRBJ2-3
V gene: TRBV15
D gene: TRBD2
clone size: few
CDR3 protein: CATSRERSGRDTQYF
CDR3 DNA: TGTGCCACCAGCAGAGAAAGGAGCGGGAGAGATACGCAGTATTTT

J gene: TRBJ2-4
V gene: TRBV5-5
D gene: TRBD2
clone size: few
CDR3 protein: CASSWGTSGGSAKNIQYF
CDR3 DNA: TGTGCCAGCAGCTGGGGGACTAGCGGGGGATCGGCCAAAAACATTCAGTACTTC

J gene: TRBJ2-5
V gene: TRBV3-1
D gene: .
clone size: .
CDR3 protein: CASSRALVTAGETQYF
CDR3 DNA: TGTGCCAGCAGCCGGGCCCTAGTCACCGCGGGAGAGACCCAGTACTTC

J gene: TRBJ2-3
V gene: TRBV7-3
D gene: TRBD1
clone size: .
CDR3 protein: CASSSPAQGSNTQYF
CDR3 DNA: TGTGCCAGCAGCTCCCCGGCACAGGGGTCTAATACGCAGTATTTT

J gene: TRBJ2-2
V gene: TRBV6-1
D gene: TRBD2
clone size: many
CDR3 protein: CASWRASGTGELFF
CDR3 DNA: TGTGCCAGCTGGCGGGCTAGCGGTACCGGGGAGCTGTTTTTT

J gene: TRBJ2-7
V gene: TRBV6-2/TRBV6-3
D gene: TRBD1
clone size: .
CDR3 protein: CASSYLGQGIYEQYF
CDR3 DNA: TGTGCCAGCAGTTACTTAGGACAGGGGATCTACGAGCAGTACTTC

J gene: TRBJ2-5
V gene: TRBV7-2
D gene: .
clone size: many
CDR3 protein: CASSQEGFLQETQYF
CDR3 DNA: TGTGCCAGCAGCCAAGAGGGGTTTCTTCAAGAGACCCAGTACTTC

J gene: TRBJ2-7
V gene: TRBV12-3/TRBV12-4
D gene: .
clone size: .
CDR3 protein: CASSFTSAGEHYF
CDR3 DNA: TGTGCCAGCAGTTTTACTTCTGCCGGCGAGCACTACTTC

J gene: TRBJ1-2
V gene: TRBV18
D gene: TRBD1
clone size: few
CDR3 protein: CASSPDTTGYYGYTF
CDR3 DNA: TGTGCCAGCTCACCCGACACGACAGGGTACTATGGCTACACCTTC

J gene: TRBJ1-1
V gene: TRBV6-1
D gene: .
clone size: .
CDR3 protein: CASSERRWMNTEAFF
CDR3 DNA: TGTGCCAGCAGTGAAAGACGATGGATGAACACTGAAGCTTTCTTT

J gene: TRBJ2-3
V gene: TRBV9
D gene: .
clone size: .
CDR3 protein: CASSVAGDAGTQYF
CDR3 DNA: TGTGCCAGCAGCGTAGCGGGGGACGCGGGAACGCAGTATTTT

J gene: TRBJ2-5
V gene: TRBV9
D gene: TRBD2
clone size: few
CDR3 protein: CASSVGTSGRLSETQYF
CDR3 DNA: TGTGCCAGCAGCGTAGGGACTAGCGGGAGATTATCGGAGACCCAGTACTTC

J gene: TRBJ2-1
V gene: TRBV7-9
D gene: TRBD2
clone size: many
CDR3 protein: CASSTWEGAVSYNEQFF
CDR3 DNA: TGTGCCAGCAGCACGTGGGAGGGAGCGGTCTCCTACAATGAGCAGTTCTTC

J gene: TRBJ2-3
V gene: TRBV29-1
D gene: TRBD2
clone size: few
CDR3 protein: CSAVIAGGPDTQYF
CDR3 DNA: TGCAGCGCTGTAATTGCGGGAGGGCCGGATACGCAGTATTTT

J gene: TRBJ2-3
V gene: TRBV20-1
D gene: .
clone size: .
CDR3 protein: CSAAGTDTQYF
CDR3 DNA: TGCAGTGCCGCAGGGACAGATACGCAGTATTTT

J gene: TRBJ1-5
V gene: TRBV12-3/TRBV12-4
D gene: .
clone size: .
CDR3 protein: CASSTFRGLNQPQHF
CDR3 DNA: TGTGCCAGCAGCACCTTCCGGGGCCTTAATCAGCCCCAGCATTTT

J gene: TRBJ1-1
V gene: TRBV6-2/TRBV6-3
D gene: .
clone size: few
CDR3 protein: CASSYPIRVTRRDTEAFF
CDR3 DNA: TGTGCCAGCAGTTATCCGATCCGAGTCACAAGGAGAGACACTGAAGCTTTCTTT

J gene: TRBJ1-1
V gene: TRBV7-2
D gene: .
clone size: .
CDR3 protein: CASSLFSRAPTEAFF
CDR3 DNA: TGTGCCAGCAGCTTGTTCTCCAGGGCACCCACTGAAGCTTTCTTT

J gene: TRBJ2-4
V gene: TRBV12-3/TRBV12-4
D gene: TRBD1
clone size: few
CDR3 protein: CASSLEYGHRGSGDKNIQYF
CDR3 DNA: TGTGCCAGCAGTCTCGAATACGGACACAGGGGAAGTGGAGACAAAAACATTCAGTACTTC

J gene: TRBJ2-3
V gene: TRBV9
D gene: TRBD2
clone size: .
CDR3 protein: CASSASGLAGGSTDTQYF
CDR3 DNA: TGTGCCAGCAGCGCCTCCGGACTAGCGGGGGGATCAACAGATACGCAGTATTTT

J gene: TRBJ1-2
V gene: TRBV27
D gene: TRBD1
clone size: few
CDR3 protein: CASSLSPGGVSGYTF
CDR3 DNA: TGTGCCAGCAGTTTATCCCCAGGGGGTGTAAGTGGCTACACCTTC

J gene: TRBJ1-3
V gene: TRBV7-9
D gene: .
clone size: few
CDR3 protein: CASSSLLRGEGNTIYF
CDR3 DNA: TGTGCCAGCAGCTCCCTCCTCAGAGGGGAAGGAAACACCATATATTTT

J gene: TRBJ1-5
V gene: TRBV15
D gene: .
clone size: many
CDR3 protein: CATSNEGRRQPQHF
CDR3 DNA: TGTGCCACCAGCAATGAGGGGCGCCGGCAGCCCCAGCATTTT

J gene: TRBJ1-5
V gene: TRBV6-5
D gene: .
clone size: .
CDR3 protein: CASSYSEGRNNQPQHF
CDR3 DNA: TGTGCCAGCAGTTACTCTGAAGGGCGGAACAATCAGCCCCAGCATTTT

J gene: TRBJ1-2
V gene: TRBV11-3
D gene: TRBD1
clone size: few
CDR3 protein: CASSVGQANYGYTF
CDR3 DNA: TGTGCCAGCAGCGTCGGACAGGCTAACTATGGCTACACCTTC

J gene: TRBJ2-7
V gene: TRBV20-1
D gene: TRBD1
clone size: few
CDR3 protein: CSAGNRDSPYEQYF
CDR3 DNA: TGCAGTGCTGGAAACCGGGACAGTCCATACGAGCAGTACTTC

J gene: TRBJ2-7
V gene: TRBV12-3/TRBV12-4
D gene: TRBD1
clone size: many
CDR3 protein: CASSGQGFYEQYF
CDR3 DNA: TGTGCCAGCAGTGGACAGGGATTCTACGAGCAGTACTTC

J gene: TRBJ1-1
V gene: TRBV2
D gene: .
clone size: .
CDR3 protein: CASSGPTNTEAFF
CDR3 DNA: TGTGCCAGCAGTGGCCCAACTAACACTGAAGCTTTCTTT

J gene: TRBJ2-7
V gene: TRBV12-3/TRBV12-4
D gene: TRBD1
clone size: .
CDR3 protein: CASSADGTGFYEQYF
CDR3 DNA: TGTGCCAGCAGCGCAGACGGGACAGGGTTCTACGAGCAGTACTTC

J gene: TRBJ2-7
V gene: TRBV11-2
D gene: TRBD1
clone size: .
CDR3 protein: CASSLGGRGQGPFYEQYF
CDR3 DNA: TGTGCCAGCAGCTTAGGGGGTCGAGGACAGGGACCATTCTACGAGCAGTACTTC

J gene: TRBJ1-3
V gene: TRBV7-2
D gene: .
clone size: few
CDR3 protein: CASTPDRPSGNTIYF
CDR3 DNA: TGTGCCAGCACCCCCGACAGGCCCTCTGGAAACACCATATATTTT

J gene: TRBJ2-3
V gene: TRBV20-1
D gene: .
clone size: many
CDR3 protein: CSATPRRDTQYF
CDR3 DNA: TGCAGTGCTACACCTAGGAGGGATACGCAGTATTTT

J gene: TRBJ2-3
V gene: TRBV7-8
D gene: .
clone size: .
CDR3 protein: CASSMRQDFTDTQYF
CDR3 DNA: TGTGCCAGCAGCATGCGACAGGACTTCACAGATACGCAGTATTTT